This entry concerns a single T cell receptor beta chain. This clonotype has ten or more counts. Its specific antigen is unknown. The sample holds no much larger clone one base away, and base qualities are not on file. Sequences SEHNR (CDR1) and FQNEAQ (CDR2) are obtained from the germline V gene (reference sequence). From the cysteine up to the phenylalanine, the CDR3 has a length of 15 residues. Just CDR3 DNA is preserved here, 45 bases in frame from base 1. Cut back by 0 bases and 7 bases, the V and J ends lie 16 bases apart. The entry originates in a study of T cell repertoires in cytomegalovirus infection (dated by TCRdb to 2018 to 2020). Looking at the study overall: Because public TCR beta signatures pointed to carriage of CMV infection together with the matching HLA type, the HLA type of each donor mattered for the analysis.

Summary of the overall study and its limitations: In the ex vivo response, HLA-C-restricted CMV-specific TCR beta clonotypes were dominant, and in two of eight donors the single most frequent clonotype came from this HLA-C-restricted group. In both this cohort and an independent 352-donor cohort, the cumulative frequency of public TCR beta family members distinguished carriers of CMV infection plus the relevant HLA type.

Instrument used: Illumina HiSeq 1500. TCRdb ran its own pipeline on the public reads, namely fastp trimming at Q25 and MiXCR clone calling, and kept in-frame beta chains. CDR3 protein duplicates are merged, each entry listing the most common genes and DNA. This sample lists under 150,000 distinct CDR3 sequences; 20% to 30% were detected once. Approximately 35% of the sample is in the top ten clones. The sample consisted of PBMCs, sequenced either directly or after in vitro stimulation (not recorded which). This receptor was taken from a human donor in good health (CMV status not recorded). Some clones in this sample may be carry-over from other donors' samples. The V and J genes are TRBV7-9 and TRBJ2-7, with the D gene not clear enough to name. The nucleotide sequence is given as TGTGCCAGCAGCTTAGCGATCGGGCTCTCTAGGGAGCAGTACTTC. This translates into CASSLAIGLSREQYF.